These 25 T cell receptor beta chains came from one sample sequenced in a study of blood T cell repertoires in COVID-19. Assay used: immunoSEQ multiplex PCR; TCRdb lists only in-frame clones, some missing. Of approximately 82,000 clones listed, approximately 78% are singletons. The sample was peripheral blood. The origin of the receptors is a man aged 50 to 59 with active or convalescent COVID-19.

CDR3 residues: CASSPDYRVSGTEAFF. CDR3 DNA: TGTGCCAGCAGCCCGGATTACAGGGTGAGCGGTACTGAAGCTTTCTTT. The rearrangement links TRBV3-1 (or the pseudogene TRBV3-2) to TRBJ1-1; TRBD1 might be the D (6 bases). The CDR3 is 16 residues long. Germline V CDR1 and CDR2: LGHDT, YNNKEL (reference sequence). Trimming left V 4 bases short and J 5 bases short, with 20 bases between.

The chain combines TRBV6-4 with TRBJ1-2; D is ambiguous. The CDR3 runs to 13 residues. CDR1 and CDR2 from the germline V gene are MRHNA and SNTAGT. V was cut by 3 bases and J by 4 bases, with 9 bases left in between. The CDR3 protein is CASSDEGVYGYTF. In DNA form, the CDR3 reads TGTGCCAGCAGTGATGAGGGAGTCTATGGCTACACCTTC.

In this sample, this clone turned up once. The CDR3 is CASSTNINQPQHF. CDR3 nucleotides: TGTGCCAGTAGTACCAACATCAATCAGCCCCAGCATTTT. The V gene is TRBV19, the J gene TRBJ1-5; D unresolved. V lost 4 bases and J lost 3, with 7 bases in between. From germline, CDR1 is LNHDA and CDR2 SQIVND (reference sequence). The CDR3 runs 13 residues.

The chain joins TRBV25-1 to TRBJ1-2; no clear D gene. CDR1 and CDR2 (germline): MGHDK, SYGVNS. With 2 bases removed from V and 7 bases from J, the gap between germline ends came to 11 bases. The CDR3 has 13 residues. The CDR3 region has the DNA TGTGCCAGCAGTGAACCAGGACTCCCTGGCTACACCTTC. Protein sequence: CASSEPGLPGYTF.

This clone was picked up one time. This chain links TRBV27 with TRBJ1-6; no reliable D call. The V gene lost 1 base and the J gene lost 9 bases, with 4 bases spanning the gap. The CDR3 is made up of 12 amino acids. The germline V gene has CDR1 MNHEY and CDR2 SMNVEV (reference sequence). The DNA of the CDR3 is TGTGCCAGCAGTTTATTCGGTTCACCCCTCCACTTT. Its protein is CASSLFGSPLHF.

The genes are TRBV23-1 and TRBJ1-3; TRBD1 is a possible D gene (6 bases). TRBV23-1 is recorded as an ORF, its role being uncertain. The CDR3 is made up of 14 amino acids. With 2 bases removed from V and 7 bases from J, the gap between germline ends came to 12 bases. CDR3 protein: CASSQATGPNTIYF. The CDR3 coding sequence is TGCGCCAGCAGTCAAGCGACAGGACCTAACACCATATATTTT.

The rearrangement links TRBV3-1 (or the pseudogene TRBV3-2) to TRBJ1-5, with a possible D match to TRBD1 (5 bases). CDR1 and CDR2 from the germline V gene are LGHDT and YNNKEL (reference sequence). Trimming pared 2 bases from V and 8 bases from J, leaving 16 bases between. The CDR3 runs to 15 residues. This CDR3 reads CASSQSGGELEPQHF. For the CDR3, the DNA is TGTGCCAGCAGCCAATCCGGGGGAGAATTGGAGCCCCAGCATTTT.

This rearrangement joins TRBV10-3 to TRBJ1-4; 7 bases line up with TRBD1. V gave up 0 bases and J gave up 2 bases; unmatched junction bases: 6. The germline gives CDR1 ENHRY, CDR2 SYGVKD. The CDR3 consists of 17 residues. The DNA of the CDR3 is TGTGCCATCAGTGAGTCCGGCAGGGGGGTTACTAATGAAAAACTGTTTTTT. It specifies CAISESGRGVTNEKLFF.

The chain joins TRBV7-8 to TRBJ2-5; TRBD2 aligns across 12 bases. The CDR3 covers 16 residues. V was clipped by 5 bases and J by 1 base; unmatched bases: 5. CDR1 and CDR2 (germline): SGHVS, FQNEAQ. CDR3 sequence (DNA): TGTGCCAGCAGCGGAAGACTAGCGGGGGCCCAAGAGACCCAGTACTTC. As protein: CASSGRLAGAQETQYF.

J is TRBJ1-4 and V is TRBV5-1, with D possibly matching TRBD1 (5 bases). V lost 9 bases and J lost 8, with 17 bases in between. In germline, CDR1 is SGHRS, CDR2 YFSETQ. This CDR3 is 13 amino acids long. As DNA, the CDR3 is TGCGCCACGGCCCGGGACTTAGGGGAAAAACTGTTTTTT. Encoded protein: CATARDLGEKLFF.

The chain employs TRBV6-5 and TRBJ1-3, with 8 positions matching TRBD1. Germline V gene data show CDR1 as MNHEY and CDR2 as SVGAGI. The CDR3 sequence is 14 residues long. The J segment lost 2 bases and the V segment lost 8 bases, leaving 5 bases of the junction unmatched. Written as DNA, the CDR3 is TGTGCCAGCCGACAGGGGTCGGCTGGAAACACCATATATTTT. It is translated as CASRQGSAGNTIYF.

The table lists this clone with a count of one. At one boundary the junction diverges from the germline segment, which might be a read error. V and J are TRBV7-2 and TRBJ2-2; D gene unclear. The CDR3 runs to 15 residues. Per germline, CDR1 SGHTA and CDR2 FQGNSA. The CDR3 DNA follows: TGTGCCAGCACCACTCACGCTAGTAACACCGAGGAGCTGTTTTTT. Translated: CASTTHASNTEELFF. Full variable domain (rest looked up from reference TRBV7-2 and TRBJ2-2): GAGVSQSPSNKVTEKGKDVELRCDPISGHTALYWYRQSLGQGLEFLIYFQGNSAPDKSGLPSDRFSAERTGGSVSTLTIQRTQQEDSAVYLCASTTHASNTEELFFGEGSRLTVL.

The chain joins TRBV28 to TRBJ2-3; 9 bases map to TRBD1. V shed 3 bases and J 4 bases; nucleotides not matched to a gene: 8. The CDR3 length is 16 residues. Germline V CDR1 and CDR2: MDHEN, SYDVKM. Here the CDR3 reads CASSFLWGQGSDTQYF. The CDR3 bases are TGTGCCAGCAGTTTTTTGTGGGGACAGGGTTCAGATACGCAGTATTTT.

The DNA of the CDR3 is TGCGCCAGCAGCCAAATTCCGCAGGGAGGTCAGCCCCAGCATTTT. Its translation: CASSQIPQGGQPQHF. The chain combines TRBV4-1 with TRBJ1-5, with D possibly being TRBD1 (5 bases). The germline V gene encodes CDR1 MGHRA and CDR2 YSYEKL. This CDR3 comprises 15 residues. With 2 bases removed from V and 6 bases from J, the gap between germline ends came to 14 bases.

V and J are TRBV19 and TRBJ2-3; TRBD2 aligns across 10 bases. This CDR3 has 14 residues. Germline CDR1 LNHDA, CDR2 SQIVND (reference sequence). J gave up 3 bases and V 7 bases, and 4 bases lay outside the gene matches. The CDR3 coding sequence is TGTGCCAGTAACCCGGGACTAGCGACAGATACGCAGTATTTT. It yields the protein CASNPGLATDTQYF.

The V gene is TRBV11-2, the J gene TRBJ2-6; maybe TRBD2 (5 bases). The germline V gene encodes CDR1 SGHAT and CDR2 FQNNGV. There are 18 residues in the CDR3. The V gene lost 5 bases and the J gene lost 2 bases, with 19 bases spanning the gap. CDR3 coding DNA: TGTGCCAGCAGCCCACGGGGTAGCAGTCTCCCTGGGGCCAACGTCCTGACTTTC. It codes for CASSPRGSSLPGANVLTF. Using reference TRBV11-2 and TRBJ2-6 for the parts outside the CDR3, the full variable domain is EAGVAQSPRYKIIEKRQSVAFWCNPISGHATLYWYQQILGQGPKLLIQFQNNGVVDDSQLPKDRFSAERLKGVDSTLKIQPAKLEDSAVYLCASSPRGSSLPGANVLTFGAGSRLTVL.

This sequence joins TRBV28 and TRBJ1-3; D call uncertain. The V and J ends lost 7 bases and 4 bases respectively, with 20 bases between them. The CDR3 has 16 residues. In germline, CDR1 is MDHEN, CDR2 SYDVKM. CDR3 in amino acids: CASKSLGRGKGNTIYF. Here the CDR3 DNA reads TGTGCCAGCAAAAGTTTAGGGCGCGGGAAAGGAAACACCATATATTTT.

The chain joins TRBV3-1 (or the pseudogene TRBV3-2) to TRBJ2-2; TRBD2 matches 8 bases. The CDR3 covers 13 residues. Germline lookup yields CDR1 LGHDT and CDR2 YNNKEL (reference sequence). Unmatched junction bases numbered 5, after V lost 8 bases and J lost 6 bases. DNA of the CDR3: TGTGCCAGCGTCGGGAGGGGGGCCGGGGAGCTGTTTTTT. Translation: CASVGRGAGELFF.

This clone was counted between two and nine times. Other DNA sequences in this sample translate to the same CDR3. This chain joins TRBV15 and TRBJ1-2, with D perhaps TRBD1 (6 bases). The CDR3 consists of 13 residues. V lost 0 bases and J 6 bases, leaving 8 bases between the germline ends. CDR1 and CDR2 (germline): LNHNV, YYDKDF (reference sequence). CDR3 region: CATSREEGDGYTF. The CDR3 DNA sequence: TGTGCCACCAGCAGAGAAGAGGGGGATGGCTACACCTTC. Together with reference TRBV15 and TRBJ1-2, the CDR3 gives the full variable domain: DAMVIQNPRYQVTQFGKPVTLSCSQTLNHNVMYWYQQKSSQAPKLLFHYYDKDFNNEADTPDNFQSRRPNTSFCFLDIRSPGLGDTAMYLCATSREEGDGYTFGSGTRLTVV.

The CDR3 protein is CASSKLNEKLFF. As DNA, the CDR3 is TGCGCCAGCAGTAAACTAAATGAAAAACTGTTTTTT. The J gene is TRBJ1-4, the V gene TRBV10-2; the D is unclear. Germline V CDR1 and CDR2: WSHSY, SAAADI. CDR3 size: 12 residues. The V gene lost 5 bases and the J gene lost 5 bases, with 6 bases spanning the gap.

The chain combines TRBV19 with TRBJ1-4; D unclear. The CDR3 runs to 13 residues. Germline V gives CDR1 LNHDA, CDR2 SQIVND (reference sequence). Trimming removed 5 bases from V and 8 bases from J, with 12 bases in between. The CDR3 region has the DNA TGTGCCAGTAGTTGGGCAGCTCGGGAAAAACTGTTTTTT. It translates to CASSWAAREKLFF.

The rearrangement links TRBV19 to TRBJ1-4; D ambiguous. There are 12 residues in the CDR3. Per germline, CDR1 LNHDA and CDR2 SQIVND (reference sequence). Trimming left V 9 bases short and J 4 bases short, with 9 bases between. The CDR3 region has the DNA TGTGCCAGCGGGGAGGTTAATGAAAAACTGTTTTTT. It translates to CASGEVNEKLFF.

This clone was seen just once. The V gene is TRBV3-1 (or the pseudogene TRBV3-2), the J gene TRBJ1-1; no definite D call. V was pared by 3 bases and J by 11 bases, with 10 bases between. The CDR3 loop spans 11 amino acids. In germline, CDR1 is LGHDT, CDR2 YNNKEL (reference sequence). The CDR3 loop reads CASSQNGLAFF. CDR3 sequence (DNA): TGTGCCAGCAGCCAGAACGGGTTGGCTTTCTTT.

This chain uses TRBV30 with TRBJ1-1, with 12 bases matching TRBD1. The V segment lost 4 bases and the J segment 11 bases; nucleotides outside the gene matches: 8. The CDR3 has 13 residues. Germline V gene lookup returns CDR1 GTSNPN and CDR2 SVGIG (reference sequence). The CDR3 here is CAWNSPGTGGAFF. The CDR3 nucleotides are TGTGCCTGGAACTCCCCCGGGACAGGGGGCGCTTTCTTT.

The chain uses TRBV21-1 and TRBJ2-2; the D call TRBD2 from the table was never checked on the DNA. TRBV21-1 is a known pseudogene. The CDR3 length is 13 residues. The CDR3 bases are TGTGCCAGCAGCAAAGTTCCTACCGGGGAGCTGTTTTTT. Amino acid sequence: CASSKVPTGELFF.